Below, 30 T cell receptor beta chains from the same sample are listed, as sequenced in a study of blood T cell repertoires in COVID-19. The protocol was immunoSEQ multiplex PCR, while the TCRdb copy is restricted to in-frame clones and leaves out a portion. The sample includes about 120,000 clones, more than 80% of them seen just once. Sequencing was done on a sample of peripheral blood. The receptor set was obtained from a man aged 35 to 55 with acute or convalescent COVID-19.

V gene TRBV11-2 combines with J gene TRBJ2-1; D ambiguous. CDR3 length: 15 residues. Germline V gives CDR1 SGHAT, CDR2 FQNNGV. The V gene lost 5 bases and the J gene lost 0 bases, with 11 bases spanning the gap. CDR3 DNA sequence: TGTGCCAGCAGCCCACGGTCGGGCTCCTACAATGAGCAGTTCTTC. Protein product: CASSPRSGSYNEQFF. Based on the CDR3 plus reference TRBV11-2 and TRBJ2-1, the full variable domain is EAGVAQSPRYKIIEKRQSVAFWCNPISGHATLYWYQQILGQGPKLLIQFQNNGVVDDSQLPKDRFSAERLKGVDSTLKIQPAKLEDSAVYLCASSPRSGSYNEQFFGPGTRLTVL.

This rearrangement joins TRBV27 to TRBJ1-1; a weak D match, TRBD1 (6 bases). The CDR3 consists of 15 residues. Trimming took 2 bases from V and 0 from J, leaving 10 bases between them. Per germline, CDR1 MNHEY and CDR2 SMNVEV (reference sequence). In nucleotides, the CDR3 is TGTGCCAGCAGTTTAGTTAGGGGGATGAACACTGAAGCTTTCTTT. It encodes CASSLVRGMNTEAFF.

The DNA of the CDR3 is TGCGCCAGCAGCACCTGGACTTACTATGGCTACACCTTC. Encoded protein: CASSTWTYYGYTF. The V and J genes are TRBV5-1 and TRBJ1-2; the D is unclear. The CDR3 covers 13 residues. Germline V lookup: CDR1 SGHRS, CDR2 YFSETQ. V lost 4 bases to trimming and J lost 3 bases, with 10 bases between them.

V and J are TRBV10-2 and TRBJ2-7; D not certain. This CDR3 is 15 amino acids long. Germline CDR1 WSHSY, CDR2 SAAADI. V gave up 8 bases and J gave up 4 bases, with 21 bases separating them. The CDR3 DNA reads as TGCGCCAGCTCACCCCTGGGCTTTGAGCTTTACGAGCAGTACTTC. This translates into CASSPLGFELYEQYF.

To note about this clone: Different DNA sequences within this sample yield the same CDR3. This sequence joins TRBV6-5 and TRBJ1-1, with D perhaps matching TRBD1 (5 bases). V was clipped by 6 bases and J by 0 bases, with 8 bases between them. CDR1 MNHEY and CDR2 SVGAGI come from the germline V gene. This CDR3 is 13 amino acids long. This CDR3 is CASRQGMNTEAFF. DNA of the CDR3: TGTGCCAGCAGGCAGGGTATGAACACTGAAGCTTTCTTT.

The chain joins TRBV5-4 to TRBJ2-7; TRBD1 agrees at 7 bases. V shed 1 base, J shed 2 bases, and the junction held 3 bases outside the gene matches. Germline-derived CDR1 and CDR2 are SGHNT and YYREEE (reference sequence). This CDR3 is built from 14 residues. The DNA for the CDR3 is TGTGCCAGCAGCTTGAGGGGGCGTACCTACGAGCAGTACTTC. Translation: CASSLRGRTYEQYF.

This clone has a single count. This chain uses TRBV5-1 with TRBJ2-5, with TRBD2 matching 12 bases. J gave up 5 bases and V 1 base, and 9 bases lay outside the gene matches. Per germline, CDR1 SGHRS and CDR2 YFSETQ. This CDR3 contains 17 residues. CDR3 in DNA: TGCGCCAGCAGCTTGCCTAGCGGGGGGGCCAGGGTGGAGACCCAGTACTTC. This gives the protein CASSLPSGGARVETQYF.

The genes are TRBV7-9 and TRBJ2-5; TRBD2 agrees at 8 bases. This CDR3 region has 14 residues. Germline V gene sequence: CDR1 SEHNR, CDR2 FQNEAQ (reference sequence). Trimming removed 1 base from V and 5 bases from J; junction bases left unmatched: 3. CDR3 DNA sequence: TGTGCCAGCAGCTTAGAGCGCGGGAGGGAGACCCAGTACTTC. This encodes CASSLERGRETQYF.

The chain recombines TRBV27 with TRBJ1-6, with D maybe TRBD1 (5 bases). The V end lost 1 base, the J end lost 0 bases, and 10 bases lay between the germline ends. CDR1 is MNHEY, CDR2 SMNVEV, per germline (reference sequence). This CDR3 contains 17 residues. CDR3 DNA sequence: TGTGCCAGCAGTTTATTCGGGACTCCCTCCTATAATTCACCCCTCCACTTT. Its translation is CASSLFGTPSYNSPLHF.

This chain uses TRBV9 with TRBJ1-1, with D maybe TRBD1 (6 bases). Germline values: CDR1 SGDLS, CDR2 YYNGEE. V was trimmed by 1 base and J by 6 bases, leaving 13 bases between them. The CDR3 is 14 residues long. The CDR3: CASSVYGGDSEAFF. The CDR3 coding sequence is TGTGCCAGCAGCGTATATGGGGGCGACTCTGAAGCTTTCTTT.

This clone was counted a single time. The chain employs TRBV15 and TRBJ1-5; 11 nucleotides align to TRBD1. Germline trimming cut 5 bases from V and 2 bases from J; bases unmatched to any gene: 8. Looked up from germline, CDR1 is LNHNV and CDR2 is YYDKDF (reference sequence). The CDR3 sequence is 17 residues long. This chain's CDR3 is CATSRPGTGGGNQPQHF. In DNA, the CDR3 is TGTGCCACCAGCCGACCGGGGACAGGGGGTGGCAATCAGCCCCAGCATTTT. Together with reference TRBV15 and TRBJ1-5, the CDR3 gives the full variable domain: DAMVIQNPRYQVTQFGKPVTLSCSQTLNHNVMYWYQQKSSQAPKLLFHYYDKDFNNEADTPDNFQSRRPNTSFCFLDIRSPGLGDTAMYLCATSRPGTGGGNQPQHFGDGTRLSIL.

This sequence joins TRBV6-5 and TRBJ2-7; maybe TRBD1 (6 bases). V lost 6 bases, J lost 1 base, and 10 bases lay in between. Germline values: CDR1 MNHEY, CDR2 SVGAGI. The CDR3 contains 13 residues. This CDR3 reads CASRRQESYEQYF. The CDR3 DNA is TGTGCCAGCAGACGACAGGAGTCCTACGAGCAGTACTTC.

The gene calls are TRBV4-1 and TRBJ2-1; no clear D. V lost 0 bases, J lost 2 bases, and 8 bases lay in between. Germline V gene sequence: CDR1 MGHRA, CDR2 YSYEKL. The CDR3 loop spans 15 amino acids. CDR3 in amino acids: CASSQDLDTYNEQFF. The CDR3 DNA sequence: TGCGCCAGCAGCCAAGACTTAGATACCTACAATGAGCAGTTCTTC.

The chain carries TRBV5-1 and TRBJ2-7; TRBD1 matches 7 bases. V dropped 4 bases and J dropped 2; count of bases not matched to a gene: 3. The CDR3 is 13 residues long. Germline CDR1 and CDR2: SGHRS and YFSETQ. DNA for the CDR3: TGCGCCAGCAGCGTAGGGACAGCCTACGAGCAGTACTTC. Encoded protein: CASSVGTAYEQYF.

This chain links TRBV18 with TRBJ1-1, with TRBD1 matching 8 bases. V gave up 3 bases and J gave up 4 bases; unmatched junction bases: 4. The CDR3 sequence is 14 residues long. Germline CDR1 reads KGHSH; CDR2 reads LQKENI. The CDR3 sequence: CASSPQGASTEAFF. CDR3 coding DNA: TGTGCCAGCTCACCCCAGGGGGCGAGCACTGAAGCTTTCTTT.

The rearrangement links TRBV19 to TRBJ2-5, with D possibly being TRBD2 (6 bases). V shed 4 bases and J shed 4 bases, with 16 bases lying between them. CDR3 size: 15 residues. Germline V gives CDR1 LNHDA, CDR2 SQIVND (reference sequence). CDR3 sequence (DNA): TGTGCCAGTAGTAATCAGCTCGGGAGATCAGAGACCCAGTACTTC. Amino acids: CASSNQLGRSETQYF. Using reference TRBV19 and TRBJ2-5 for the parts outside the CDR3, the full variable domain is DGGITQSPKYLFRKEGQNVTLSCEQNLNHDAMYWYRQDPGQGLRLIYYSQIVNDFQKGDIAEGYSVSREKKESFPLTVTSAQKNPTAFYLCASSNQLGRSETQYFGPGTRLLVL.

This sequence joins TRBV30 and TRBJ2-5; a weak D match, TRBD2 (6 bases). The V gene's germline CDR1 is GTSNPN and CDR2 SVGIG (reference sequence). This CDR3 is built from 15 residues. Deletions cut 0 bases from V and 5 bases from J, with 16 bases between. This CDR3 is CAWSVLLGGPETQYF. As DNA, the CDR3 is TGTGCCTGGAGTGTACTTTTAGGAGGGCCGGAGACCCAGTACTTC.

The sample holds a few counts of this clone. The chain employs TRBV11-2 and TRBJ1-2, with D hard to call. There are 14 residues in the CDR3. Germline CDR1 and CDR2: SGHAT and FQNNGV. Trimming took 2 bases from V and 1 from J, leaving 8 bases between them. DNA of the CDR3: TGTGCCAGCAGCTTACTCGGGAGTAACTATGGCTACACCTTC. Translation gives CASSLLGSNYGYTF.

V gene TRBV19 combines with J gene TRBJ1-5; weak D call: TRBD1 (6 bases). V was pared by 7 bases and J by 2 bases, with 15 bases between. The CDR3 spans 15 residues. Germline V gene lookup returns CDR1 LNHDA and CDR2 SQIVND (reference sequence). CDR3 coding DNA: TGTGCCAGTACCCAGGGGCAGGGTCGCAATCAGCCCCAGCATTTT. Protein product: CASTQGQGRNQPQHF. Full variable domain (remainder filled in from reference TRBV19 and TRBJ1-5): DGGITQSPKYLFRKEGQNVTLSCEQNLNHDAMYWYRQDPGQGLRLIYYSQIVNDFQKGDIAEGYSVSREKKESFPLTVTSAQKNPTAFYLCASTQGQGRNQPQHFGDGTRLSIL.

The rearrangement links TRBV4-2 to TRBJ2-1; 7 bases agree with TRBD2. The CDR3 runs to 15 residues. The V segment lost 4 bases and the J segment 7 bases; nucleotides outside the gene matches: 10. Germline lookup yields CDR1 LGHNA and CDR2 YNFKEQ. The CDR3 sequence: CASSPPGERENEQFF. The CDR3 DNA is TGTGCCAGCAGCCCCCCCGGGGAGCGGGAAAATGAGCAGTTCTTC.

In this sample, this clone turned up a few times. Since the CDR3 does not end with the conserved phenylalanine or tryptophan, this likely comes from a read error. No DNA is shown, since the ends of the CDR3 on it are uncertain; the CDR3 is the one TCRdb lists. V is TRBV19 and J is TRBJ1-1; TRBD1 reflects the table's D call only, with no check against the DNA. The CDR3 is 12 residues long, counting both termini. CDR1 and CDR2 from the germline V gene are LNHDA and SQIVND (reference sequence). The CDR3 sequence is CASSIRVGSLTL.

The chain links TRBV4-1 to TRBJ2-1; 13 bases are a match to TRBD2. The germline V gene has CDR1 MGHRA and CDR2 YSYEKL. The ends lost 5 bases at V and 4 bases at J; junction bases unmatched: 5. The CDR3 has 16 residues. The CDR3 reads CASSVGLAGTYNEQFF. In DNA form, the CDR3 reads TGCGCCAGCAGCGTGGGACTAGCGGGGACTTACAATGAGCAGTTCTTC.

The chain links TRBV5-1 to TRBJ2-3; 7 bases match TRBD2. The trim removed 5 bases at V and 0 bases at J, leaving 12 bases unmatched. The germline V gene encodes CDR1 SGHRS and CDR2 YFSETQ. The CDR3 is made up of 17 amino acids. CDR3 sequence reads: CASSGVAGGTSTDTQYF. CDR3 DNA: TGCGCCAGCAGTGGAGTCGCCGGGGGGACCAGCACAGATACGCAGTATTTT.

CDR3 protein: CASSQAGTGGYGYTF. The CDR3 nucleotides read TGTGCCAGCAGCCAAGCGGGGACAGGGGGCTATGGCTACACCTTC. This sequence joins TRBV3-1 (or the pseudogene TRBV3-2) and TRBJ1-2, with 11 bases lining up with TRBD1. The ends lost 1 base at V and 4 bases at J; junction bases unmatched: 2. The germline CDR1 and CDR2 sequences are LGHDT and YNNKEL (reference sequence). The CDR3 consists of 15 residues.

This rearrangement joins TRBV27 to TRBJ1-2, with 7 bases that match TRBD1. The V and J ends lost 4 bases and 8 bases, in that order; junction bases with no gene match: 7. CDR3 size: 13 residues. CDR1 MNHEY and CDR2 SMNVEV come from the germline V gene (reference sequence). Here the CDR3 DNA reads TGTGCCAGCAGTTCCCTCACAGGGGACGGCTACACCTTC. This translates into CASSSLTGDGYTF.

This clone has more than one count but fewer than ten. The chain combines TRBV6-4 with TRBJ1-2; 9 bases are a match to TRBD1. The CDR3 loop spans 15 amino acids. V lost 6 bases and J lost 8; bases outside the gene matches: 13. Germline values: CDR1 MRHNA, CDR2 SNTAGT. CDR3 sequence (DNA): TGTGCCAGCAGACGCACCTCCGGGACAGGGCTCGGCTACACCTTC. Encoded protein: CASRRTSGTGLGYTF.

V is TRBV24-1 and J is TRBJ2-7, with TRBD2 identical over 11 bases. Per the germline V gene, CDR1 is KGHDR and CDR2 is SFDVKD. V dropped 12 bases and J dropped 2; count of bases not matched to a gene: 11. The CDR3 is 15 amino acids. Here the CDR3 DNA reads TGTGCCGCCCCTGCCCATAGCGGGGGGGCCTACGAGCAGTACTTC. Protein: CAAPAHSGGAYEQYF.

The chain's CDR3 is CASSPQGKGSYNEQFF. The CDR3 nucleotides read TGCGCCAGCAGCCCACAGGGGAAAGGATCCTACAATGAGCAGTTCTTC. The V and J genes are TRBV4-1 and TRBJ2-1, with 7 positions matching TRBD1. The CDR3 is 16 amino acids. CDR1 is MGHRA, CDR2 YSYEKL, per germline. V shed 4 bases and J 1 base; nucleotides not matched to a gene: 7.

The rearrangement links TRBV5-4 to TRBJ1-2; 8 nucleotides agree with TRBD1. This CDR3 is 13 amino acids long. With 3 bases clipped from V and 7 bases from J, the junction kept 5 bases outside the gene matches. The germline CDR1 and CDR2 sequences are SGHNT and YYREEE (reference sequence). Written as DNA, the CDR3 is TGTGCCAGCAGCTCGACCAGGGGGCTTGGCTACACCTTC. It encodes CASSSTRGLGYTF.

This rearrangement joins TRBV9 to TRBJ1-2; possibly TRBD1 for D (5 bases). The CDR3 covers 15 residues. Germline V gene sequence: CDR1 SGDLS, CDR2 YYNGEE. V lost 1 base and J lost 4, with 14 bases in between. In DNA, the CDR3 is TGTGCCAGCAGCGTACAGGGTGGGGTTTCCTATGGCTACACCTTC. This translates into CASSVQGGVSYGYTF.